The 19 T cell receptor beta chains below come from one sample, sequenced in a study of PD-1 blockade in classical Hodgkin lymphoma. Data came from immunoSEQ multiplex PCR; TCRdb stores just in-frame clones and leaves some out. The sample records over 20,000 clones, approximately 80% being singletons. Stated time point: cycle 4 day 1 (C4D1), after six to seven weeks of nivolumab. Every patient experienced relapse after autologous stem cell transplantation, and brentuximab vedotin exposure varied. Source: peripheral blood mononuclear cells (PBMCs), taken before the fourth cycle of nivolumab. The receptors stem from a human donor with classical Hodgkin lymphoma.

V is TRBV6-6 and J is TRBJ2-3; TRBD1 aligns across 7 bases. The V gene end was trimmed by 7 bases and the J gene end by 0 bases; junction bases not matched to a gene: 4. Germline assignment: CDR1 MNHNY and CDR2 SVGAGI (reference sequence). The CDR3 contains 14 residues. The DNA for the CDR3 is TGTGCCAGCACCGAACAGGGGAGCACAGATACGCAGTATTTT. It yields the protein CASTEQGSTDTQYF.

This chain joins TRBV15 and TRBJ1-2; TRBD1 is a possible D gene (5 bases). The CDR3 has 11 residues. Deletions cut 4 bases from V and 7 bases from J, with 7 bases between. Germline CDR1 reads LNHNV; CDR2 reads YYDKDF (reference sequence). CDR3 residues: CATSMGGGYTF. In DNA, the CDR3 is TGTGCCACCAGCATGGGGGGTGGCTACACCTTC.

The chain employs TRBV7-9 and TRBJ2-2; D is possibly TRBD1 (6 bases). Germline loops: CDR1 SEHNR, CDR2 FQNEAQ (reference sequence). The CDR3 is 15 amino acids. V dropped 3 bases and J dropped 5 bases, with 13 bases sitting between them. The CDR3 DNA sequence: TGTGCCAGCAGCTTGACAGGACGAATTACCGGGGAGCTGTTTTTT. As protein: CASSLTGRITGELFF.

The chain recombines TRBV13 with TRBJ2-3, with D unclear. CDR3 length: 13 residues. V was clipped by 5 bases and J by 3 bases, with 9 bases between them. The germline gives CDR1 PRHDT, CDR2 FYEKMQ (reference sequence). The DNA for the CDR3 is TGTGCCAGCAGCCTGCGGTCAACAGATACGCAGTATTTT. It is translated as CASSLRSTDTQYF.

This chain links TRBV9 with TRBJ2-1, with D unresolved. Between the trimmed V and J ends, which lost 0 bases and 0 bases, there was a span of 13 bases. The CDR3 length is 17 residues. CDR1 is SGDLS and CDR2 is YYNGEE in the germline V gene. The CDR3 nucleotides are TGTGCCAGCAGCGTAGCTCTGGGTAGCTACTCCTACAATGAGCAGTTCTTC. Its translation is CASSVALGSYSYNEQFF.

The sample holds a few counts of this clone. The chain employs TRBV9 and TRBJ2-2; 8 positions match TRBD1. CDR1 SGDLS and CDR2 YYNGEE come from the germline V gene. J lost 7 bases, V lost 0 bases, and 5 bases had no gene match. CDR3 length equals 15 residues. This CDR3 reads CASSVEQGVIGELFF. CDR3 coding DNA: TGTGCCAGCAGCGTAGAACAGGGGGTAATCGGGGAGCTGTTTTTT.

This chain joins TRBV28 and TRBJ1-2; 7 nucleotides match TRBD1. The CDR3 consists of 14 residues. Losses at the gene ends were 3 bases for V and 7 bases for J; bases not matched to a gene: 8. Per the germline V gene, CDR1 is MDHEN and CDR2 is SYDVKM. CDR3 protein: CASSLPGQGGGYTF. The CDR3 nucleotides read TGTGCCAGCAGTTTGCCCGGCCAGGGGGGTGGCTACACCTTC.

The genes are TRBV29-1 and TRBJ2-7, with 7 bases aligning to TRBD1. The CDR3 runs 13 residues. With 4 bases clipped from V and 2 bases from J, the junction kept 5 bases outside the gene matches. Germline values: CDR1 SQVTM, CDR2 ANQGSEA. This CDR3 is CSVVRGGTYEQYF. CDR3 in DNA: TGCAGCGTTGTGAGAGGGGGCACCTACGAGCAGTACTTC.

The chain links TRBV19 to TRBJ1-1; the D is unclear. The length of the CDR3 is 13 residues. V dropped 1 base and J dropped 0 bases, with 3 bases sitting between them. Germline loops: CDR1 LNHDA, CDR2 SQIVND (reference sequence). CDR3 residues: CASSIVLNTEAFF. The CDR3 DNA reads TGTGCCAGTAGTATAGTTCTGAACACTGAAGCTTTCTTT.

The sample holds one count of this clone. The V call is TRBV5-1, the J call TRBJ2-7; D remains unclear. V lost 1 base, J lost 6 bases, and 11 bases lay in between. This CDR3 has 13 residues. The germline gives CDR1 SGHRS, CDR2 YFSETQ. CDR3 in DNA: TGCGCCAGCAGCTTGTCGCAGATTGGCGAGCAGTACTTC. It yields the protein CASSLSQIGEQYF.

This clone was counted only a few times. This sequence joins TRBV7-9 and TRBJ1-1, with TRBD1 as a possible D gene (5 bases). Trimming removed 3 bases at V and 4 bases at J, with 9 bases between. The CDR3 length is 13 residues. Germline V gene lookup returns CDR1 SEHNR and CDR2 FQNEAQ (reference sequence). CDR3 protein: CASSFAGGTEAFF. The CDR3 region has the DNA TGTGCCAGCAGCTTTGCGGGGGGCACTGAAGCTTTCTTT.

This rearrangement joins TRBV10-3 to TRBJ1-1; D is ambiguous. V was trimmed by 6 bases and J by 1 base, leaving 12 bases between them. Germline V CDR1 and CDR2: ENHRY, SYGVKD. This CDR3 is built from 14 residues. The CDR3 region has the DNA TGTGCCATCAGCCAAGGGATAAGGAACACTGAAGCTTTCTTT. It is translated as CAISQGIRNTEAFF.

The chain links TRBV7-6 to TRBJ1-2, with TRBD1 as a possible D gene (6 bases). CDR3 length: 14 residues. The V and J ends lost 1 base and 4 bases respectively, with 10 bases between them. In germline, CDR1 is SGHVS, CDR2 FNYEAQ. CDR3 sequence reads: CASSLETGSYGYTF. CDR3 DNA: TGTGCCAGCAGCTTAGAGACAGGATCCTATGGCTACACCTTC. Full variable domain (outside the CDR3, taken from reference TRBV7-6 and TRBJ1-2): GAGVSQSPRYKVTKRGQDVALRCDPISGHVSLYWYRQALGQGPEFLTYFNYEAQQDKSGLPNDRFSAERPEGSISTLTIQRTEQRDSAMYRCASSLETGSYGYTFGSGTRLTVV.

This clone was seen more than once but under ten times. The chain joins TRBV27 to TRBJ2-5; D remains ambiguous. The CDR3 has 14 residues. Germline V gene sequence: CDR1 MNHEY, CDR2 SMNVEV (reference sequence). V was cut by 5 bases and J by 3 bases, with 13 bases left in between. This CDR3 reads CASSPRGSKETQYF. In nucleotides, the CDR3 is TGTGCCAGCAGTCCCCGTGGTAGCAAAGAGACCCAGTACTTC.

The CDR3 DNA sequence: TGTGCCAGCAGTTTTGAGGCCAGGGGACTGTTTTTT. It yields the protein CASSFEARGLFF. The chain employs TRBV28 and TRBJ1-4, with a weak D call TRBD1 (6 bases). The CDR3 extends over 12 amino acids. V was pared by 3 bases and J by 13 bases, with 12 bases between. The germline V gene encodes CDR1 MDHEN and CDR2 SYDVKM. Full variable domain (outside the CDR3, taken from reference TRBV28 and TRBJ1-4): DVKVTQSSRYLVKRTGEKVFLECVQDMDHENMFWYRQDPGLGLRLIYFSYDVKMKEKGDIPEGYSVSREKKERFSLILESASTNQTSMYLCASSFEARGLFFGSGTQLSVL.

The chain combines TRBV2 with TRBJ1-2; 10 nucleotides match TRBD1. The CDR3 has 14 residues. From germline, CDR1 is SNHLY and CDR2 FYNNEI. The trim removed 4 bases at V and 6 bases at J, leaving 5 bases unmatched. CDR3 in amino acids: CASSVLTGGHGYTF. CDR3 DNA sequence: TGTGCCAGCAGTGTATTGACAGGGGGCCATGGCTACACCTTC. The variable domain in full, completed from reference TRBV2 and TRBJ1-2, reads EPEVTQTPSHQVTQMGQEVILRCVPISNHLYFYWYRQILGQKVEFLVSFYNNEISEKSEIFDDQFSVERPDGSNFTLKIRSTKLEDSAMYFCASSVLTGGHGYTFGSGTRLTVV.

The J gene is TRBJ1-2, the V gene TRBV7-8, with 7 nucleotides matching TRBD1. V lost 3 bases, J lost 6 bases, and 4 bases stayed unmatched. The CDR3 sequence is 13 residues long. Germline lookup yields CDR1 SGHVS and CDR2 FQNEAQ. The CDR3 sequence is CASSLGQRDGYTF. The CDR3 DNA follows: TGTGCCAGCAGCTTGGGACAGCGAGATGGCTACACCTTC.

This clone was observed once. This chain joins TRBV5-1 and TRBJ2-3; D might be TRBD1 (5 bases). CDR1 is SGHRS and CDR2 is YFSETQ in the germline V gene. This CDR3 is built from 14 residues. V lost 1 base, J lost 4 bases, and 10 bases lay in between. CDR3 in amino acids: CASSLTRVPDTQYF. For the CDR3, the DNA is TGCGCCAGCAGCTTGACCAGGGTGCCAGATACGCAGTATTTT.

This clone was counted once. J is TRBJ2-1 and V is TRBV7-3; D possibly corresponds to TRBD1 (5 bases). This CDR3 comprises 14 residues. Germline CDR1 and CDR2: SGHTA and FQGTGA. V was cut by 5 bases and J by 8 bases, with 16 bases left in between. The CDR3 loop is CASSDVGAADEQFF. The CDR3 bases are TGTGCCAGCAGCGACGTTGGGGCGGCGGATGAGCAGTTCTTC.